This T cell receptor (beta chain) originates from a study of CD8 T cells in ankylosing spondylitis. CDR1 and CDR2 from the germline V gene are SQVTM and ANQGSEA. V lost 5 bases, J lost 1 base, and 3 bases stayed unmatched. The CDR3 extends over 13 amino acids. General study results and limits: One TCR beta motif, made up of roughly eight highly homologous variants, appeared characteristic of ankylosing spondylitis blood.

TCRdb recomputed calls from the 5' RACE reads with MiXCR, one row per CDR3 protein. The profile shows about 330,000 distinct CDR3 sequences, 8% of them singletons. This clonotype was picked up many times. As yet, its antigen is unknown. Sequences were obtained from blood, either unsorted or a sorted T cell fraction (not recorded which). The receptor's source is a male donor with ankylosing spondylitis. The V and J genes are TRBV29-1 and TRBJ1-1; 8 nucleotides agree with TRBD1. CDR3 residues: CSVSTGGNTEAFF. CDR3 DNA sequence: TGCAGCGTTTCAACAGGGGGGAACACTGAAGCTTTCTTT.